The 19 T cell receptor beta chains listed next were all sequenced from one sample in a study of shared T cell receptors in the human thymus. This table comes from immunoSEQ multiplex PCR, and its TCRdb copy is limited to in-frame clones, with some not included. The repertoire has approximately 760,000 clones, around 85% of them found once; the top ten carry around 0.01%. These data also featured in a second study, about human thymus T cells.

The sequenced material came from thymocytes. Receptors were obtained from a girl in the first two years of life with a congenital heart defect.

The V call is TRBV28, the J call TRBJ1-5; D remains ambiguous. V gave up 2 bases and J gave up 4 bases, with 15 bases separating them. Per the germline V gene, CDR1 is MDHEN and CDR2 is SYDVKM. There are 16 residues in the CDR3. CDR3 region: CASSLKQADANQPQHF. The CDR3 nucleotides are TGTGCCAGCAGTTTAAAACAAGCGGACGCAAATCAGCCCCAGCATTTT.

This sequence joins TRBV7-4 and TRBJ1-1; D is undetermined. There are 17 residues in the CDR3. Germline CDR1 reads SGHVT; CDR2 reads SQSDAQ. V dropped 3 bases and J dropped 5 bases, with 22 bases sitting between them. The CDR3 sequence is CASSFTPPAEYKTEAFF. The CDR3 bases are TGTGCCAGCAGCTTTACCCCCCCCGCCGAGTATAAGACTGAAGCTTTCTTT.

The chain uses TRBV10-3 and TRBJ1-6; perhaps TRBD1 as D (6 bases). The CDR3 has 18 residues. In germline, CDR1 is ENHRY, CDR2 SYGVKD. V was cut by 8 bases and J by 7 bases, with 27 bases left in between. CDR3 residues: CAISPGAGKTPWNSPLHF. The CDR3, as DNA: TGTGCCATCTCCCCAGGGGCAGGCAAAACTCCCTGGAATTCACCCCTCCACTTT.

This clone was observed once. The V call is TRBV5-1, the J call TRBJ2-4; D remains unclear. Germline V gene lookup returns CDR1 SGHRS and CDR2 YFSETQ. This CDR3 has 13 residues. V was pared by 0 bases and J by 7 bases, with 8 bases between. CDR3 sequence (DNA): TGCGCCAGCAGCTTGGACAGCCTTAACATTCAGTACTTC. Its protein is CASSLDSLNIQYF.

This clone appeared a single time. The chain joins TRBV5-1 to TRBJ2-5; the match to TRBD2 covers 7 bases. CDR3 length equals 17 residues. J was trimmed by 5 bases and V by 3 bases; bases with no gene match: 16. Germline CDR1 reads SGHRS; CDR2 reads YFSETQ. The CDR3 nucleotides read TGCGCCAGCAGCTGGTCCAAGACAAGCGGGATTGGCGAGACCCAGTACTTC. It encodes CASSWSKTSGIGETQYF.

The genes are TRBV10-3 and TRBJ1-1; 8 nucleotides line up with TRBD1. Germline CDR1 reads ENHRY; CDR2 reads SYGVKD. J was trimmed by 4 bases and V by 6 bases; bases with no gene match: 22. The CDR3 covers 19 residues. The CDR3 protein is CAISVDRGPSSYHLTEAFF. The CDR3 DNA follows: TGTGCCATCAGCGTCGACAGGGGCCCATCCTCCTACCACCTCACTGAAGCTTTCTTT.

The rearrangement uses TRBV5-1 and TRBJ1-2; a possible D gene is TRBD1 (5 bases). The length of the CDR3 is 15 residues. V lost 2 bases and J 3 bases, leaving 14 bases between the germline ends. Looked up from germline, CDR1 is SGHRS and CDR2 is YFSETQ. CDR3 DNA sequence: TGCGCCAGCAGCTTTTTAAGCGGGACGTACTATGGCTACACCTTC. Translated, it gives CASSFLSGTYYGYTF.

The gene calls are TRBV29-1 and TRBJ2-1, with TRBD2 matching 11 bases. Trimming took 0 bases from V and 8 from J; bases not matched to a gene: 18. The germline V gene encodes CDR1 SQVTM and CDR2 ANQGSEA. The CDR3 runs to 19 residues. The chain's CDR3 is CSVEDAIAGGMCDNDEQFF. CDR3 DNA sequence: TGCAGCGTTGAAGATGCCATAGCGGGGGGGATGTGTGACAACGATGAGCAGTTCTTC.

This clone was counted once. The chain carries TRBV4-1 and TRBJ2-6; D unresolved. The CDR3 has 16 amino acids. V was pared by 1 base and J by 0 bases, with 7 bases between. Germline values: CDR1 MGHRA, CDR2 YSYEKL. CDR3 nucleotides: TGCGCCAGCAGCCAAGTTCTAACCTCTGGGGCCAACGTCCTGACTTTC. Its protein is CASSQVLTSGANVLTF.

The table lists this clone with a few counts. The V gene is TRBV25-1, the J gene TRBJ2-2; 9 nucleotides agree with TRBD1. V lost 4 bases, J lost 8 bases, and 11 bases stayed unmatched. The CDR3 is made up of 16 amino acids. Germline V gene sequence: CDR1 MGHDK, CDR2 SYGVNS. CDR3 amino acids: CASSGRVGTGKGELFF. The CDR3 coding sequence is TGTGCCAGCAGTGGAAGAGTGGGGACAGGGAAGGGGGAGCTGTTTTTT.

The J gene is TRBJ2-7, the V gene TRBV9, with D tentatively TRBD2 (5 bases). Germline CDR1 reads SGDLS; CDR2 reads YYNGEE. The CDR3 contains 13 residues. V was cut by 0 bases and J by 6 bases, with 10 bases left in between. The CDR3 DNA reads TGTGCCAGCAGCGTAGGTTGGGAGTCCGAGCAGTACTTC. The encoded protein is CASSVGWESEQYF.

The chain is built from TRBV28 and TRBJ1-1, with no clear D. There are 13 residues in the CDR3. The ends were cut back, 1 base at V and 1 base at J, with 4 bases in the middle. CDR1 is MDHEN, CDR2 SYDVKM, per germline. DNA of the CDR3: TGTGCCAGCAGTTTATTCCGGAACACTGAAGCTTTCTTT. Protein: CASSLFRNTEAFF.

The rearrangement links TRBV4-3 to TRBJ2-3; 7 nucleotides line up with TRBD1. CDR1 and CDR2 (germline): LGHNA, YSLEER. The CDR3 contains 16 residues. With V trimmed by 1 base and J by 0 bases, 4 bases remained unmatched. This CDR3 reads CASSQGGQHSTDTQYF. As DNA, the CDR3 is TGCGCCAGCAGCCAAGGGGGACAGCATAGCACAGATACGCAGTATTTT.

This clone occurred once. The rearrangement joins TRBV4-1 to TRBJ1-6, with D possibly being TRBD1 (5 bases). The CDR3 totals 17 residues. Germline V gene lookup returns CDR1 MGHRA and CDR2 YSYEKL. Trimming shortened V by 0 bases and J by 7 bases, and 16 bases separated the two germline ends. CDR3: CASSQERAGLVNSPLHF. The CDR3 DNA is TGCGCCAGCAGCCAAGAACGGGCAGGGCTTGTCAATTCACCCCTCCACTTT.

The CDR3 region is CASSLLPTGRDSGTYEQYF. CDR3 nucleotide sequence: TGTGCCAGCAGCCTCCTCCCGACAGGTCGCGACTCCGGAACGTACGAGCAGTACTTC. The chain uses TRBV5-4 and TRBJ2-7; D may be TRBD1 (6 bases). Germline V gene sequence: CDR1 SGHNT, CDR2 YYREEE (reference sequence). The V gene lost 4 bases and the J gene lost 4 bases, with 30 bases spanning the gap. The CDR3 has 19 residues.

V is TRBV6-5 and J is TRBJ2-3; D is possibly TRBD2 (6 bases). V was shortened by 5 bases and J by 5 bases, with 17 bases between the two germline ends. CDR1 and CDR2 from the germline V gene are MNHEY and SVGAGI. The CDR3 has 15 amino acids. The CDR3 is CASSKTEGLGDTQYF. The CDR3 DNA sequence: TGTGCCAGCAGTAAGACGGAGGGGCTGGGAGATACGCAGTATTTT.

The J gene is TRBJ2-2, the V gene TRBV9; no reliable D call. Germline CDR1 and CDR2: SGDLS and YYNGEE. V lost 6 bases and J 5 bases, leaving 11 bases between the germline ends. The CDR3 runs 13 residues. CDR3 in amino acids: CASNYDGTGELFF. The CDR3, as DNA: TGTGCCAGCAACTACGACGGTACCGGGGAGCTGTTTTTT.

Here the CDR3 reads CASSATGQGILNQPQHF. CDR3 coding DNA: TGTGCCAGCAGTGCGACCGGACAGGGAATCCTGAATCAGCCCCAGCATTTT. The chain has TRBV2 and TRBJ1-5; TRBD1 aligns across 8 bases. In germline, CDR1 is SNHLY, CDR2 FYNNEI. This CDR3 is built from 17 residues. J gave up 4 bases and V 4 bases, and 12 bases lay outside the gene matches.

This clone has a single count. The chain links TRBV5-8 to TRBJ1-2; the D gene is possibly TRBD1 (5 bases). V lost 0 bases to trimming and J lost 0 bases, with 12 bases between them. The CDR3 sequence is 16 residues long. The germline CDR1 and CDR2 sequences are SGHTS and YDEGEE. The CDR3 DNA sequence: TGTGCCAGCAGCTTGGGGAGGGGTCCGACTAACTATGGCTACACCTTC. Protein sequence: CASSLGRGPTNYGYTF.